Detailed here is one T cell receptor beta chain. Looked up from germline, CDR1 is SGHAT and CDR2 is FQNNGV. The trim removed 5 bases at V and 1 base at J, leaving 10 bases unmatched. The length of the CDR3 is 18 residues. Authors' processing steps: How many nucleated cells were present was estimated from reference gene primer amplification. Data came from immunoSEQ multiplex PCR; TCRdb stores just in-frame clones and leaves some out. The DNA gave D and trimming, while V, J and clone size come from that table. This sample has roughly 20,000 clones; around 81% occur once, and the top ten carry around 13%. The record originates from a study of blood T cell repertoires in COVID-19. Study-level background: COVID-19 samples, acute and convalescent, were from the United States, Italy and Spain. PBMCs, B-cell-depleted T cells, or T cells provided the cDNA or gDNA that made up the material.

The source is a man aged 60 to 75 with active COVID-19. Sequenced material: peripheral blood. The chain has TRBV11-2 and TRBJ2-1, with 11 bases aligning to TRBD2. CDR3 DNA: TGTGCCAGCAGCCCGGGCGGGTCTAGCGGGAGGTCCTACAATGAGCAGTTCTTC. This codes for CASSPGGSSGRSYNEQFF.